The 8 T cell receptor beta chains below all came from one sample that was sequenced in a study of T cell responses to AZD1222 COVID-19 vaccine. Profiled with immunoSEQ multiplex PCR; TCRdb holds only in-frame clones, not every one. The table includes approximately 100,000 clones, less than 90% detected once. Sequencing was performed on peripheral blood, taken 28 days after the second AZD1222 dose. Source of these receptors: an adult who received the AZD1222 COVID-19 vaccine.

The chain links TRBV30 to TRBJ1-1, with D uncertain. Per the germline V gene, CDR1 is GTSNPN and CDR2 is SVGIG (reference sequence). Trimming stripped 3 bases from V and 4 bases from J, with 9 bases between. This CDR3 has 12 residues. CDR3 loop: CAWSGYITEAFF. The CDR3 nucleotides are TGTGCCTGGAGCGGGTACATCACTGAAGCTTTCTTT.

The V gene is TRBV19, the J gene TRBJ2-7, with unresolved D. The V gene's germline CDR1 is LNHDA and CDR2 SQIVND (reference sequence). The length of the CDR3 is 14 residues. The ends were cut back, 1 base at V and 2 bases at J, with 9 bases in the middle. The CDR3 spells CASSIVAGTYEQYF. DNA for the CDR3: TGTGCCAGTAGTATAGTTGCAGGTACCTACGAGCAGTACTTC. Looking up the rest from reference TRBV19 and TRBJ2-7 gives the full variable domain: DGGITQSPKYLFRKEGQNVTLSCEQNLNHDAMYWYRQDPGQGLRLIYYSQIVNDFQKGDIAEGYSVSREKKESFPLTVTSAQKNPTAFYLCASSIVAGTYEQYFGPGTRLTVT.

The chain couples TRBV7-2 to TRBJ2-2; no definite D call. The CDR3 is made up of 14 amino acids. Germline V gene sequence: CDR1 SGHTA, CDR2 FQGNSA. The germline V and J ends were trimmed by 5 bases and 5 bases, with 12 bases remaining between them. CDR3 in DNA: TGTGCCAGCAGCGGCCAACTAAGGACCGGGGAGCTGTTTTTT. This codes for CASSGQLRTGELFF.

The rearrangement links TRBV2 to TRBJ2-1; perhaps TRBD2 as D (6 bases). Germline values: CDR1 SNHLY, CDR2 FYNNEI. The CDR3 sequence is 14 residues long. V was clipped by 5 bases and J by 5 bases, with 13 bases between them. CDR3 nucleotides: TGTGCCAGCAGTAAGGGACTGGCTAACAATGAGCAGTTCTTC. It yields the protein CASSKGLANNEQFF.

CDR3 sequence reads: CASSVGAGASGQYF. CDR3 nucleotides: TGTGCCAGCAGCGTAGGAGCGGGGGCTTCGGGGCAGTACTTC. V and J are TRBV9 and TRBJ2-7, with 8 nucleotides matching TRBD2. Germline V gene sequence: CDR1 SGDLS, CDR2 YYNGEE. This CDR3 has 14 amino acids. V lost 0 bases, J lost 9 bases, and 8 bases stayed unmatched.

J is TRBJ1-1 and V is TRBV13; tentatively, D is TRBD1 (6 bases). The CDR3 has 14 amino acids. V lost 5 bases and J 7 bases, leaving 17 bases between the germline ends. In germline, CDR1 is PRHDT, CDR2 FYEKMQ (reference sequence). CDR3 loop: CASSVSTGIGEAFF. The CDR3 coding sequence is TGTGCCAGCAGCGTTTCAACAGGGATTGGTGAAGCTTTCTTT.

J is TRBJ1-2 and V is TRBV19, with D possibly being TRBD1 (5 bases). CDR3 length: 14 amino acids. Trimming removed 7 bases at V and 3 bases at J, with 15 bases between. Germline CDR1 LNHDA, CDR2 SQIVND (reference sequence). The CDR3 sequence: CASTRSGTDYGYTF. CDR3 DNA sequence: TGTGCCAGTACCCGCTCCGGGACGGACTATGGCTACACCTTC.

J is TRBJ1-2 and V is TRBV30; 7 bases are shared with TRBD1. This CDR3 contains 13 residues. CDR1 and CDR2 from the germline V gene are GTSNPN and SVGIG (reference sequence). Unmatched junction bases numbered 7, after V lost 4 bases and J lost 5 bases. CDR3 region: CAWNRGEGYGYTF. CDR3 DNA sequence: TGTGCCTGGAACAGGGGTGAGGGGTATGGCTACACCTTC.